Listed here are 13 T cell receptor beta chains from one sample, sequenced in a study of neurological immune-mediated disorders. TCRdb re-derived calls from the 5' RACE reads in MiXCR, one entry per CDR3 protein. The sample has about 120,000 distinct CDR3 sequences; about 3.2% are singletons. What was sequenced was PBMCs. The receptors shown here come from a woman younger than 45 with multiple sclerosis.

In the case of this clonotype: A much larger clone is a single base away; this may be a read error. The rearrangement uses TRBV6-2 or TRBV6-3 and TRBJ1-1; D possibly corresponds to TRBD1 (5 bases). This CDR3 is built from 14 residues. The germline V gene has CDR1 MNHEY and CDR2 SVGEGT. The CDR3 DNA reads TGTGTCAGCAGTTACGCAGGGATGGGGACTGAAGCTTTCTTT. Protein product: CVSSYAGMGTEAFF.

This clonotype has at least ten counts. This rearrangement joins TRBV5-6 to TRBJ1-4, with TRBD1 identical over 8 bases. The germline V gene has CDR1 SGHDT and CDR2 YYEEEE. J gave up 8 bases and V 4 bases, and 7 bases lay outside the gene matches. The CDR3 runs 14 residues. In DNA form, the CDR3 reads TGTGCCAGCAGCCGGGACAGGAGATCCGAAAAACTGTTTTTT. Amino acid sequence: CASSRDRRSEKLFF.

This clonotype occurred many times. The rearrangement uses TRBV4-1 and TRBJ2-1; TRBD2 aligns across 9 bases. Germline CDR1 MGHRA, CDR2 YSYEKL. V was pared by 2 bases and J by 8 bases, with 10 bases of the junction left unmatched. This CDR3 has 16 amino acids. The CDR3 loop is CASSQFSGGQSDEQFF. CDR3 DNA: TGCGCCAGCAGCCAATTTAGCGGGGGACAGTCGGATGAGCAGTTCTTC.

This clonotype showed up many times. A read error may produce the germline difference seen at one junction end. This chain links TRBV12-3 or TRBV12-4 with TRBJ1-6; weak D call: TRBD1 (6 bases). The CDR3 totals 15 residues. CDR3 bases: TGTGCCAGCAGCTTAGCGCAGGGGACGAATTCACCCCTCCACTTT. Translated: CASSLAQGTNSPLHF.

This clonotype has a count of ten or more. CDR3 region: CASSPRDGQGRQFF. Here the CDR3 DNA reads TGTGCCAGCAGTCCTAGGGACGGACAGGGGAGGCAGTTCTTC. The rearrangement joins TRBV12-3 or TRBV12-4 to TRBJ2-1; TRBD1 agrees at 9 bases. This CDR3 comprises 14 residues. Losses at the gene ends were 5 bases for V and 12 bases for J; bases not matched to a gene: 11.

To note about this clonotype: This may be a read error, as it is one base from a much larger clone. The genes are TRBV12-3 or TRBV12-4 and TRBJ2-5, with a possible D match to TRBD1 (6 bases). This CDR3 contains 15 residues. The CDR3 DNA sequence: TGTGCCAGCAGTCCGGACCCACAGGGAACGGAGACCCGGTACTTC. Translated, it gives CASSPDPQGTETRYF.

This clonotype was counted ten times or more. CDR3 residues: CASSRVNTEAFF. The CDR3 bases are TGTGCCAGCAGCCGGGTGAACACTGAAGCTTTCTTT. This chain links TRBV6-6 with TRBJ1-1; D not resolved. CDR3 length: 12 amino acids. The V gene lost 6 bases and the J gene lost 0 bases, with 5 bases spanning the gap. The germline gives CDR1 MNHNY, CDR2 SVGAGI (reference sequence).

Ten or more counts support this clonotype. The genes are TRBV5-1 and TRBJ1-4, with 7 bases lining up with TRBD1. V shed 4 bases, J shed 5 bases, and the junction held 11 bases outside the gene matches. The CDR3 covers 16 residues. Germline assignment: CDR1 SGHRS and CDR2 YFSETQ. The CDR3 DNA reads TGCGCCAGCAGCCCCAACAGGGGTTCGGTGAATGAAAAACTGTTTTTT. Amino acid sequence: CASSPNRGSVNEKLFF.

This clonotype was recorded many times. The rearrangement links TRBV3-1 to TRBJ1-6; D not certain. The V and J ends lost 0 bases and 7 bases respectively, with 13 bases between them. Germline V gene lookup returns CDR1 LGHDT and CDR2 YNNKEL (reference sequence). The CDR3 covers 16 residues. The CDR3 region has the DNA TGTGCCAGCAGCCAAGATCGGGCAGTATTGAATTCACCCCTCCACTTT. Encoded protein: CASSQDRAVLNSPLHF.

This clonotype was counted many times. The chain links TRBV5-1 to TRBJ2-1, with D unresolved. Per germline, CDR1 SGHRS and CDR2 YFSETQ. The CDR3 sequence is 12 residues long. The V end lost 4 bases, the J end lost 10 bases, and 12 bases lay between the germline ends. The CDR3 DNA reads TGCGCCAGCAGCCGTCCCGGGTCGGAGCAGTTCTTC. Translated, it gives CASSRPGSEQFF.

In this sample, this clonotype turned up many times. This sequence joins TRBV14 and TRBJ2-3, with 9 bases identical to TRBD2. Germline V CDR1 and CDR2: SGHDN, FVKESK. With V trimmed by 0 bases and J by 0 bases, 10 bases remained unmatched. The CDR3 has 19 residues. The CDR3, as DNA: TGTGCCAGCAGCCAAGATGGGTCCCTAGCGGGATCAAGCACAGATACGCAGTATTTT. Translated, it gives CASSQDGSLAGSSTDTQYF.

This clonotype was detected ten times or more. The chain is built from TRBV5-1 and TRBJ2-7; 10 positions match TRBD1. V lost 0 bases, J lost 2 bases, and 5 bases stayed unmatched. Germline assignment: CDR1 SGHRS and CDR2 YFSETQ. The CDR3 is made up of 16 amino acids. The CDR3 reads CASSLGSGQGAYEQYF. The DNA of the CDR3 is TGCGCCAGCAGCTTGGGGTCCGGACAGGGGGCCTACGAGCAGTACTTC.

This clonotype was counted at least ten times. The chain combines TRBV3-1 with TRBJ1-2; D gene uncertain. CDR1 is LGHDT and CDR2 is YNNKEL in the germline V gene (reference sequence). V was cut by 4 bases and J by 8 bases, with 14 bases left in between. The CDR3 contains 13 residues. CDR3 residues: CASSPRRGRGYTF. DNA for the CDR3: TGTGCCAGCAGCCCGCGTAGAGGCCGGGGCTACACCTTC.